This T cell receptor beta chain was sequenced for a study of read filtering for tumor transcriptome and immune sequencing (dated by TCRdb to 2020 to 2022). About the study as a whole: The cohort consisted of 17 to 20 male and more than 11 female patients, with a mean age of roughly 66 years and an age range of about 45 to 90. A main aim was a read-filtering strategy for immune repertoire data, specifically whether clonotypes supported by a single read should be removed. Per sample, about 4 to 10.27 million TCR-region mapped reads were obtained with IR-seq, compared with only about 85 to 1273 with RNA-seq. After DNase treatment, whole-transcriptome libraries were prepared using the TruSeq RNA Access Library Prep Kit. By revised international staging, 8 patients were R-ISS I, roughly 17 were R-ISS II and 7 were R-ISS III. Using the same bone marrow samples, the study ran both targeted immune repertoire sequencing and bulk whole-transcriptome sequencing and then compared the TCR repertoires from each method. Study-wide findings and limitations: When single-read clonotypes were removed, the proportions of shared clonotypes in IR-seq and RNA-seq correlated more strongly. In IR-seq, 80% to 85% of clonotypes but roughly 4% of total reads were represented by single-read clonotypes, whereas in RNA-seq, approximately 70% of clonotypes and roughly 44% of reads were represented by single-read clonotypes. The sorted CD138-negative fraction was not purified T cells but a mixed bone marrow immune population. Clonotypes were captured by IR-seq at much higher depth and more reliably than by RNA-seq, and smaller IR-seq throughput was sufficient for identification of most shared clonotypes.

Every patient had bone marrow sampled at the time of active disease. Bone marrow mononuclear cells were isolated by Ficoll-Hypaque density gradient centrifugation. Myeloma plasma cells were removed and CD138-negative cells were obtained by negative selection following labeling with CD138 magnetic microbeads on a MACS separator. Purity of the isolated cells was checked by flow cytometry on an Attune NxT using CD138 antibodies. TRIzol reagent was used to extract total RNA, and a NanoDrop spectrophotometer was used to quantify the extracted RNA. For each patient, the CD138-negative bone marrow sample underwent paired RNA-seq and IR-seq. From its cysteine to its phenylalanine, the CDR3 spans 20 amino acids. CDR3 DNA is the only sequence kept; it has 60 bases, read in frame from the first base. V is reduced by 0 bases and J by 13 bases, leaving a spacing of 34 bases between them. CDR1 LGHNA and CDR2 YNFKEQ were looked up in the germline V gene.

TCR libraries were built from 400 ng RNA with the Immunoverse kit, using molecular barcoded adaptors covering alpha/delta and beta/gamma chains. The same RNA used for transcriptome sequencing was used for TCR library preparation. Sequencing of TCR libraries was carried out on an Illumina HiSeq 4000 with 2 x 150 cycles. The published analysis was carried out like this. TCR reads were aligned to human V, D, J and C references and assembled into CDR3 clonotypes with MiXCR, including quality filtering and error correction. The tcR package in R was used to analyze clonotype counts and gene usage diversity. For inspection of raw mapping reads, RNA-seq reads were mapped by STAR aligner version 2.5.3a onto GRCh37 of the human genome. To test how sequencing depth affects detected clonotypes, IR-seq fastq files were randomly downsampled with Seqtk 1.3. The public reads were reprocessed in TCRdb via fastp at Q25 and MiXCR, keeping in-frame beta chains. Entries that share a CDR3 protein sequence are merged under the most common genes and DNA. For this entry, the V and J calls and clone size follow TCRdb and not the study's own pipeline. The sample table holds roughly 38,000 distinct CDR3 sequences, of which 13% to 15% were seen once. The ten largest account for roughly 6.4% of the sample.

Comments on this clonotype: Its recognized antigen is unknown. The record has no base qualities; no much larger clone is one base away.

The clonotype was recovered from a donor at least 40 years old with multiple myeloma. Sequenced input: a population of CD138-negative cells sorted from bone marrow. The cell subset or site label, as the study defines it: bone marrow mononuclear cells depleted of CD138+ plasma/myeloma cells by negative magnetic selection. The V gene is TRBV4-2 and the J gene is TRBJ1-5; the D gene remains uncertain. The CDR3: CASSQDTDSFGRRSNQLQHF. The base sequence is TGTGCCAGCAGCCAAGATACGGATTCTTTCGGTCGGCGAAGCAATCAGCTTCAGCATTTT.